This T cell receptor beta chain comes out of a study of Graves' ophthalmopathy and Graves' hyperthyroidism. Study-wide findings and caveats: The majority of expanded thyroid clonotypes above 0.001 frequency also occurred in blood. Forecasting of ophthalmopathy progression by the model achieved almost 71% sensitivity and 72% to 85% specificity.

This CDR3 region has 13 residues. Trimming removed 6 bases from V and 3 bases from J, with 12 bases in between. The germline V gene has CDR1 SGHTA and CDR2 FQGNSA. Concerning this clonotype: Its antigen is currently unknown.

The hyperthyroidism patients had a new diagnosis of under 2 months' duration and were aged 18 to 65. The sequenced template was RNA, covering the TCR beta CDR3 region. First-round RT-PCR with HTBI primers preceded a second-round multiplex PCR. TCRdb re-called the multiplex PCR reads with MiXCR, one entry per CDR3 protein. The profile shows over a million distinct CDR3 sequences, 35% to 45% of them singletons. The material sequenced was peripheral blood or thyroid tissue (not recorded which). This clonotype was sampled from an adult man with Graves' hyperthyroidism. V gene TRBV7-2 combines with J gene TRBJ2-7; D not certain. CDR3: CASSYSRNYEQYF. CDR3 DNA: TGTGCCAGCAGTTACTCCCGTAACTACGAGCAGTACTTC.